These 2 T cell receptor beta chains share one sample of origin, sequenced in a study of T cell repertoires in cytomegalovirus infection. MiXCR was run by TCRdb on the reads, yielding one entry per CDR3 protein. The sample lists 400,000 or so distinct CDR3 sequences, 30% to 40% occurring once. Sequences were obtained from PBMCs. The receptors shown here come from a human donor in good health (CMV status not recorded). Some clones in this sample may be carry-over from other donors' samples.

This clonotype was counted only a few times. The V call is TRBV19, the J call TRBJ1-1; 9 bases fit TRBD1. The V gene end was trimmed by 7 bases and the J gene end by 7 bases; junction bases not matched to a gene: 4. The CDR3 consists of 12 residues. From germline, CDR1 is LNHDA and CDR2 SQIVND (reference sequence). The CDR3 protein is CASKDRGIEAFF. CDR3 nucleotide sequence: TGTGCCAGTAAAGACAGGGGGATTGAAGCTTTCTTT.

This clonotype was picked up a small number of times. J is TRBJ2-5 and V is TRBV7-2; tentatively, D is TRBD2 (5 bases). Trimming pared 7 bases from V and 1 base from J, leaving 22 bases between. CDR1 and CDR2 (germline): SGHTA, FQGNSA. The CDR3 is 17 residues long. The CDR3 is CASTPRWESFIQETQYF. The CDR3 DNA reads TGTGCCAGCACCCCTCGCTGGGAGAGCTTTATCCAAGAGACCCAGTACTTC.